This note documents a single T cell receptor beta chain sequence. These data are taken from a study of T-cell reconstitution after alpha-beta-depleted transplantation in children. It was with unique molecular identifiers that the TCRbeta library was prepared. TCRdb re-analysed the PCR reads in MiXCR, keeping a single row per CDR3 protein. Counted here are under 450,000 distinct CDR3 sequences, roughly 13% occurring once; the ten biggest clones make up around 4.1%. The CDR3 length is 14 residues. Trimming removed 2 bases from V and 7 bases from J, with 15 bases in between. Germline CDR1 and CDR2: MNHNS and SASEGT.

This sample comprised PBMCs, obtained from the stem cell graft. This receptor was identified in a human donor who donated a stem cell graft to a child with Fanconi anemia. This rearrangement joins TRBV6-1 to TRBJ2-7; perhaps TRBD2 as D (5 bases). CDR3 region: CASSELGIPGEQYF. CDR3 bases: TGTGCCAGCAGTGAATTAGGGATCCCGGGGGAGCAGTACTTC.